The 5 T cell receptor beta chains below were found in one sample sequenced in a study of human T cells and chemical hapten exposure. Time point in this sample: pre-sensitization, week 0. Treatment given: therapeutic diphenylcyclopropenone sensitization with weekly scalp DPC. TCRdb independently ran MiXCR on the RACE reads; one entry per CDR3 protein. Of 84,000 or so distinct CDR3 sequences in the sample, 7.5% to 9.5% were seen once. The starting material was whole blood, obtained in connection with sensitization to the hapten diphenylcyclopropenone (DPC). The receptor source for this set is a man aged 35 to 55 with alopecia areata. Some clones in this sample may be carry-over from other donors' samples.

This clonotype came up many times. The rearrangement joins TRBV6-5 to TRBJ2-1; 11 bases match TRBD2. The CDR3 is made up of 15 amino acids. Germline V gene sequence: CDR1 MNHEY, CDR2 SVGAGI. The ends lost 6 bases at V and 6 bases at J; junction bases unmatched: 7. CDR3 protein: CASRPTSGSVNEQFF. Written as DNA, the CDR3 is TGTGCCAGCAGGCCAACTAGCGGGAGTGTCAATGAGCAGTTCTTC.

This clonotype was observed at least ten times. V gene TRBV24-1 combines with J gene TRBJ1-5; D is uncertain. Germline V gene data show CDR1 as KGHDR and CDR2 as SFDVKD. The CDR3 totals 14 residues. V gave up 4 bases and J gave up 4 bases, with 10 bases separating them. The CDR3 region is CATSDPGPNQPQHF. DNA of the CDR3: TGTGCCACCAGTGACCCCGGACCGAATCAGCCCCAGCATTTT.

This sequence joins TRBV12-3 or TRBV12-4 and TRBJ1-4; TRBD1 might be the D (5 bases). The CDR3 extends over 14 amino acids. Trimming took off 5 bases at V and 5 bases at J, with 12 bases between the two ends. The CDR3 here is CASSLRDGNEKLFF. The CDR3 bases are TGTGCCAGCAGTCTCCGGGACGGGAATGAAAAACTGTTTTTT.

This clonotype was seen many times. The CDR3 sequence: CSVLDPSTDTQYF. CDR3 coding DNA: TGCAGCGTACTAGACCCTAGCACAGATACGCAGTATTTT. The chain combines TRBV29-1 with TRBJ2-3; maybe TRBD2 (5 bases). Trimming took 6 bases from V and 0 from J, leaving 10 bases between them. This CDR3 comprises 13 residues. Germline V CDR1 and CDR2: SQVTM, ANQGSEA.

This clonotype appeared many times. The chain recombines TRBV24-1 with TRBJ1-5, with D possibly matching TRBD1 (5 bases). This CDR3 is 12 amino acids long. From germline, CDR1 is KGHDR and CDR2 SFDVKD. The ends were cut back, 9 bases at V and 4 bases at J, with 9 bases in the middle. The CDR3 bases are TGTGCCACCTCGACAGTTAATCAGCCCCAGCATTTT. Translation: CATSTVNQPQHF.